This TCR beta chain came from a study of blood T cell repertoires in COVID-19. This clone was seen a single time. Repertoires were generated with immunoSEQ multiplex PCR, while TCRdb's copy carries only in-frame clones and drops some. The sample consists of about 250,000 clones, almost 90% of them appearing once. Trimming removed 1 base from V and 5 bases from J, with 14 bases in between. CDR1 SGHTA and CDR2 FQGNSA come from the germline V gene. The CDR3 totals 15 residues. Seattle cases were enrolled at active infection and followed longitudinally. This clonotype was obtained from a woman aged 55-70 years with COVID-19, enrolled during active disease. The sample consisted of peripheral blood. V and J are TRBV7-2 and TRBJ1-1; D is perhaps TRBD1 (6 bases). CDR3 protein: CASSLEPGARTEAFF. In DNA form, the CDR3 reads TGTGCCAGCAGCTTAGAGCCAGGGGCGAGGACTGAAGCTTTCTTT.